Listed here is a single T cell receptor (beta chain). The antigen is not known. This specimen comes from a study of blood T cells in healthy people across ages. Donors ranged from about 6 to 95 years old and were healthy Caucasians in Russia. Losses at the gene ends were 8 bases for V and 3 bases for J; bases not matched to a gene: 9. Germline assignment: CDR1 MDHEN and CDR2 SYDVKM. The CDR3 has 14 residues. Together with a sample-barcoded 5' primer, a J-beta primer mix was included in a second PCR lasting roughly 6 to 12 cycles. A 12-random-nucleotide template-switch adaptor tagged each cDNA molecule. There were at least 3 million CDR3-containing paired-end reads obtained from each sample. A single record per CDR3 protein comes from TCRdb applying MiXCR to the 5' RACE reads. The table lists 650,000 to 1,000,000 distinct CDR3 sequences, under 40% of them singletons. Study outcomes and limitations: TCR beta diversity tracked closely with naive T cell percentage.

The receptor was isolated from a young man in good health. The gene calls are TRBV28 and TRBJ2-7, with TRBD1 matching 8 bases. Sequenced material: blood. The CDR3 region has the DNA TGTGCCAGCGGGCTCTCCGGGACAGGCTACGAGCAGTACTTC. Translating it yields CASGLSGTGYEQYF.